This is a list of T cell receptor beta chains from one sample in a study of blood T cell repertoires in COVID-19. Produced via immunoSEQ multiplex PCR; TCRdb's table is partial and in-frame only. Among roughly 150,000 clones listed, 88% were seen once. Sequenced input: peripheral blood. The receptors were sampled from a man aged 50 to 60 who had recovered from COVID-19. CDR3s include the opening cysteine and the closing phenylalanine or tryptophan. D genes are given only for firm matches. Clone size is not always given. Where it is, it says once, few, many or a class for expanded clones.

.	TRBJ2-1	TRBD2	TRBV18	CASSHGLAGVGNEQFF	TGTGCCAGCTCTCACGGTCTAGCGGGAGTTGGCAATGAGCAGTTCTTC
.	TRBJ2-3	TRBD2	TRBV13	CASSGRTSGVTDTQYF	TGTGCCAGCAGTGGACGGACTAGCGGGGTCACAGATACGCAGTATTTT
.	TRBJ2-5	.	TRBV4-3	CASSQDWGGGETQYF	TGCGCCAGCAGCCAAGATTGGGGGGGCGGAGAGACCCAGTACTTC
.	TRBJ1-1	TRBD1	TRBV28	CASSPRQGPNTEAFF	TGTGCCAGCAGTCCGAGACAGGGTCCAAACACTGAAGCTTTCTTT
.	TRBJ2-3	.	TRBV9	CASSDRQSTDTQYF	TGTGCCAGCAGCGATCGACAGAGCACAGATACGCAGTATTTT
few	TRBJ1-6	.	TRBV6-2/TRBV6-3	CASSYGQSYNSPLHF	TGTGCCAGCAGTTACGGACAGAGTTATAATTCACCCCTCCACTTT
once	TRBJ2-3	TRBD1	TRBV5-4	CASSFDRDTDTQYF	TGTGCCAGCAGCTTTGACAGGGACACAGATACGCAGTATTTT
.	TRBJ1-2	TRBD1	TRBV9	CASSADRDYGYTF	TGTGCCAGCAGCGCTGACAGGGACTATGGCTACACCTTC
.	TRBJ2-3	TRBD2	TRBV4-1	CASSPQVTWGGGDTQYF	TGCGCCAGCAGCCCCCAGGTGACATGGGGGGGTGGTGATACGCAGTATTTT
few	TRBJ1-1	.	TRBV29-1	CSVEETVTEAFF	TGCAGCGTTGAAGAGACAGTCACTGAAGCTTTCTTT
.	TRBJ2-7	TRBD1	TRBV6-1	CASSSLQGTYEQYF	TGTGCCAGCAGTTCCTTACAGGGGACCTACGAGCAGTACTTC
.	TRBJ2-5	TRBD1	TRBV28	CASSSPRGQGETQYF	TGTGCCAGCAGCTCCCCCAGGGGGCAAGGAGAGACCCAGTACTTC
.	TRBJ1-3	.	TRBV12-3/TRBV12-4	CASTSSGGGTIYF	TGTGCCAGCACCTCTTCCGGGGGGGGCACCATATATTTT
.	TRBJ1-2	.	TRBV2	CASKSYGGYYGYTF	TGTGCCAGCAAGTCTTACGGGGGGTACTATGGCTACACCTTC
.	TRBJ1-2	.	TRBV6-5	CASGLTGVWGYTF	TGTGCCAGCGGCCTTACAGGCGTCTGGGGCTACACCTTC
.	TRBJ2-2	TRBD2	TRBV4-3	CASSQGPSGIAGGGELFF	TGCGCCAGCAGCCAAGGGCCTAGCGGGATTGCGGGGGGTGGGGAGCTGTTTTTT
.	TRBJ2-3	.	TRBV6-2/TRBV6-3	CASSLQWATDTQYF	TGTGCCAGCAGCCTCCAGTGGGCCACAGATACGCAGTATTTT
.	TRBJ2-7	.	TRBV15	CATRNPDSGYEQYF	TGTGCCACCAGAAACCCGGACTCAGGCTACGAGCAGTACTTC
.	TRBJ2-7	.	TRBV25-1	CASSELGGATYEQYF	TGTGCCAGCAGTGAACTCGGCGGGGCGACCTACGAGCAGTACTTC
.	TRBJ2-3	TRBD2	TRBV7-9	CASSWTSGGRTDTQYF	TGTGCCAGCAGCTGGACTAGCGGGGGTCGCACAGATACGCAGTATTTT
once	TRBJ2-7	TRBD2	TRBV5-4	CASSLAGGEVYEQYF	TGTGCCAGCAGCCTAGCGGGGGGCGAAGTGTACGAGCAGTACTTC
.	TRBJ2-7	.	TRBV2	CAIRARYPYEQYF	TGTGCCATCCGCGCCAGGTACCCCTACGAGCAGTACTTC
.	TRBJ2-7	.	TRBV3-1/TRBV3-2	CASSQVLAVGEQYF	TGTGCCAGCAGCCAAGTTCTAGCCGTTGGGGAGCAGTACTTC
.	TRBJ2-5	.	TRBV5-1	CASSEAQGSSATQYF	TGCGCCAGCAGCGAGGCCCAGGGGTCATCGGCGACCCAGTACTTC
.	TRBJ2-1	TRBD1	TRBV19	CASSRDYRGPVNEQFF	TGTGCCAGTAGTAGGGATTACAGGGGGCCGGTCAATGAGCAGTTCTTC
.	TRBJ1-5	.	TRBV7-9	CVQSNQPQHF	TGTGTTCAGAGCAATCAGCCCCAGCATTTT
.	TRBJ1-2	TRBD1	TRBV12-3/TRBV12-4	CASSPRQGYGYTF	TGTGCCAGCAGTCCGCGACAGGGGTACGGCTACACCTTC
.	TRBJ2-3	.	TRBV7-9	CASSLVGTRDGTDTQYF	TGTGCCAGCAGCTTAGTCGGGACTCGAGATGGCACAGATACGCAGTATTTT
.	TRBJ2-7	.	TRBV5-1	CASSLAPDYSYEQYF	TGCGCCAGCAGCTTGGCCCCGGACTACTCCTACGAGCAGTACTTC
.	TRBJ2-6	.	TRBV5-1	CASSLVRSGSGANVLTF	TGCGCCAGCAGCTTGGTACGCTCGGGCTCTGGGGCCAACGTCCTGACTTTC
.	TRBJ1-3	.	TRBV9	CASSVGPRSSGNTIYF	TGTGCCAGCAGCGTAGGTCCACGGAGCTCTGGAAACACCATATATTTT
.	TRBJ2-3	.	TRBV5-3	CARSLWLGRVHTQYF	TGTGCCAGAAGCTTGTGGTTGGGCAGGGTCCATACGCAGTATTTT
.	TRBJ1-4	.	TRBV5-8	CASSDRYNEKLFF	TGTGCCAGCAGTGACAGATATAATGAAAAACTGTTTTTT
.	TRBJ2-7	.	TRBV6-2/TRBV6-3	CASSYSRQRQTYEQYF	TGTGCCAGCAGTTACTCGAGACAGAGACAGACCTACGAGCAGTACTTC
.	TRBJ2-3	TRBD1	TRBV10-3	CAIRGQSSKVDTQYF	TGTGCCATCAGGGGACAGTCCAGTAAGGTTGATACGCAGTATTTT
.	TRBJ2-7	.	TRBV6-6	CASSYSRQGYEQYF	TGTGCCAGCAGTTACTCGAGGCAGGGCTACGAGCAGTACTTC
.	TRBJ1-6	TRBD1	TRBV7-9	CASSLLGPGTGGADSPLHF	TGTGCCAGCAGCTTATTAGGGCCTGGGACAGGGGGCGCGGATTCACCCCTCCACTTT
.	TRBJ2-5	.	TRBV2	CASSEEYRVGRYEETQYF	TGTGCCAGCAGTGAAGAGTACCGGGTCGGGAGATACGAAGAGACCCAGTACTTC
.	TRBJ1-2	.	TRBV27	CASSRNQAGKLGYGYTF	TGTGCCAGCAGCCGAAATCAGGCCGGGAAGCTCGGCTATGGCTACACCTTC
.	TRBJ2-7	TRBD2	TRBV19	CASSPGTSGDEQYF	TGTGCCAGTAGTCCCGGGACTAGTGGGGACGAGCAGTACTTC
.	TRBJ2-2	.	TRBV5-5	CASSLVGNTGELFF	TGTGCCAGCAGCTTGGTCGGGAACACCGGGGAGCTGTTTTTT
.	TRBJ2-2	.	TRBV4-3	CASSQDNRDPGELFF	TGCGCCAGCAGCCAAGATAACAGGGATCCCGGGGAGCTGTTTTTT
.	TRBJ2-7	TRBD1	TRBV11-1	CASSPPGTGASYEQYF	TGTGCCAGCAGCCCCCCCGGGACAGGAGCTTCCTACGAGCAGTACTTC
.	TRBJ1-5	.	TRBV20-1	CSASGSRNQPQHF	TGCAGTGCTAGTGGGAGCCGAAATCAGCCCCAGCATTTT
.	TRBJ1-1	.	TRBV5-1	CASSLDRGGEAFF	TGCGCCAGCAGCTTGGATAGGGGAGGGGAAGCTTTCTTT
.	TRBJ1-2	.	TRBV6-2/TRBV6-3	CASSSDRKERGYTF	TGTGCCAGCAGTTCCGACAGGAAAGAAAGGGGCTACACCTTC
.	TRBJ1-5	.	TRBV19	CASSVVINQPQHF	TGTGCCAGTAGCGTAGTAATCAATCAGCCCCAGCATTTT
.	TRBJ2-2	TRBD1	TRBV19	CASRLGTGRTGELFF	TGTGCCAGTAGACTCGGGACAGGTCGGACCGGGGAGCTGTTTTTT
.	TRBJ1-1	TRBD1	TRBV7-9	CASSVQGVGTEAFF	TGTGCCAGCAGCGTACAGGGGGTAGGGACTGAAGCTTTCTTT
.	TRBJ2-7	TRBD1	TRBV18	CASSPPDRGHSYEQYF	TGTGCCAGCTCACCGCCAGACAGGGGTCACTCCTACGAGCAGTACTTC
.	TRBJ1-5	.	TRBV19	CASVADGGAGQPQHF	TGTGCCAGTGTCGCCGATGGGGGGGCCGGTCAGCCCCAGCATTTT
.	TRBJ1-5	TRBD1	TRBV7-2	CASRQIGTVNQPQHF	TGTGCCAGCAGGCAAATCGGGACAGTTAATCAGCCCCAGCATTTT
.	TRBJ2-7	.	TRBV27	CASSKDPGRGYEQYF	TGTGCCAGCAGTAAAGACCCCGGGCGAGGGTACGAGCAGTACTTC